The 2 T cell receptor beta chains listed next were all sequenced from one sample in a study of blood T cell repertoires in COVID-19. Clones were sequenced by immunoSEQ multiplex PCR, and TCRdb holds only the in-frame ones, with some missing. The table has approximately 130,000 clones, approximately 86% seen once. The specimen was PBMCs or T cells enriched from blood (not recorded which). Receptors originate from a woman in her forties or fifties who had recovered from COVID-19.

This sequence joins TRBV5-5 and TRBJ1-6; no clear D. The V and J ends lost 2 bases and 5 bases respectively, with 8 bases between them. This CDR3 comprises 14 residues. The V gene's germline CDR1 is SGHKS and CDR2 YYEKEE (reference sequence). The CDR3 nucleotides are TGTGCCAGCAGCTTTTTACAAAATAATTCACCCCTCCACTTT. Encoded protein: CASSFLQNNSPLHF.

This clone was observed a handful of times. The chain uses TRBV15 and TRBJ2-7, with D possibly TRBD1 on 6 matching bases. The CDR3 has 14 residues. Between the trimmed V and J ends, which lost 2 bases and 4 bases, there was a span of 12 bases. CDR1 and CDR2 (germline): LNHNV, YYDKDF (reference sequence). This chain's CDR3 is CATSRSGGIYEQYF. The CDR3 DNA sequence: TGTGCCACCAGCAGATCTGGGGGCATTTACGAGCAGTACTTC.